Shown below are 17 T cell receptor beta chains from a single sample sequenced in a study of cytomegalovirus exposure and HLA in healthy donors (dated by TCRdb to 2015 to 2018). Libraries were made using the immunoSEQ multiplex PCR assay. For the multiplex PCR, a mixture combining 60 forward primers for TCR Vbeta segments and 13 reverse primers for TCR Jbeta segments was used. The table comes from immuneACCESS by way of TCRdb, which keeps in-frame sequences with V and J called. Part of the clones is missing from these tables; in studies checked, under half for an unresolved V gene and the rest for unknown reasons. For this sample the table gives some 150,000 clones, of which about three quarters were detected only once. 1.7% of the sample lies in the top ten. Sample: PBMCs. Source of these receptors: a woman in her twenties or thirties in good health and CMV-seronegative.

This clone was counted only a few times. CDR3 sequence reads: CASSYRSRGGNQPQHF. The CDR3 region has the DNA TGTGCCAGCAGTTACAGGTCCCGCGGAGGCAATCAGCCCCAGCATTTT. This chain connects TRBV6-5 to TRBJ1-5; no clear D gene. V gave up 2 bases and J gave up 2 bases, with 13 bases separating them. The CDR3 is 16 amino acids. Germline-derived CDR1 and CDR2 are MNHEY and SVGAGI.

The V gene is TRBV14, the J gene TRBJ2-1; D perhaps matches TRBD1 (6 bases). The CDR3 extends over 16 amino acids. Germline V gives CDR1 SGHDN, CDR2 FVKESK. Trimming cost V 1 base and J 7 bases, with 17 bases left between them. The CDR3 coding sequence is TGTGCCAGCAGCCAAGCCCCAGGGGAAGGGACAAATGAGCAGTTCTTC. This codes for CASSQAPGEGTNEQFF.

The chain couples TRBV6-1 to TRBJ1-3; the match to TRBD1 covers 7 bases. Germline trimming cut 8 bases from V and 5 bases from J; bases unmatched to any gene: 9. The germline CDR1 and CDR2 sequences are MNHNS and SASEGT. The CDR3 length is 14 residues. The CDR3 here is CASREPGQRNTIYF. The CDR3 DNA reads TGTGCCAGCCGCGAGCCGGGACAGCGAAACACCATATATTTT.

For the CDR3, the DNA is TGTGCCAGCAGCTTGCTGACTCCCCAAAGGTTAGATACGCAGTATTTT. Protein: CASSLLTPQRLDTQYF. V gene TRBV5-5 combines with J gene TRBJ2-3, with D uncertain. V dropped 1 base and J dropped 5 bases, with 17 bases sitting between them. CDR1 and CDR2 from the germline V gene are SGHKS and YYEKEE (reference sequence). This CDR3 region has 16 residues.

This chain connects TRBV6-5 to TRBJ1-2, with unresolved D. The germline V gene encodes CDR1 MNHEY and CDR2 SVGAGI. V was cut by 5 bases and J by 2 bases, with 6 bases left in between. The CDR3 totals 12 residues. The CDR3, as DNA: TGTGCCAGCAGTGCCGGGAACTATGGCTACACCTTC. Translated, it gives CASSAGNYGYTF.

V and J are TRBV4-2 and TRBJ2-3; D is perhaps TRBD2 (6 bases). Trimming removed 0 bases from V and 2 bases from J, with 27 bases in between. The V gene's germline CDR1 is LGHNA and CDR2 YNFKEQ. This CDR3 comprises 21 residues. The CDR3 nucleotides are TGTGCCAGCAGCCAAGATTACTTCCCCGGGACTTCCACCTTCGTCACAGATACGCAGTATTTT. Amino acids: CASSQDYFPGTSTFVTDTQYF.

The chain carries TRBV5-5 and TRBJ2-7, with TRBD2 matching over 16 bases. The CDR3 is 17 residues long. Trimming took 2 bases from V and 2 from J; bases not matched to a gene: 4. Germline values: CDR1 SGHKS, CDR2 YYEKEE (reference sequence). This CDR3 is CASSLSGLAGGPYEQYF. DNA of the CDR3: TGTGCCAGCAGCTTATCGGGACTAGCGGGGGGGCCCTACGAGCAGTACTTC.

The V gene is TRBV6-6, the J gene TRBJ2-2; perhaps TRBD1 as D (5 bases). The CDR3 has 15 residues. Trimming removed 4 bases from V and 6 bases from J, with 15 bases in between. Per the germline V gene, CDR1 is MNHNY and CDR2 is SVGAGI (reference sequence). CDR3 nucleotide sequence: TGTGCCAGCAGTTCCCAACCCCAGGGCGCCGGGGAGCTGTTTTTT. Its translation is CASSSQPQGAGELFF.

V gene TRBV19 combines with J gene TRBJ1-2, with D tentatively TRBD1 (6 bases). The germline V gene encodes CDR1 LNHDA and CDR2 SQIVND (reference sequence). V was pared by 8 bases and J by 7 bases, with 17 bases between. This CDR3 has 13 residues. The CDR3 spells CASESQGRSGYTF. In DNA form, the CDR3 reads TGTGCCAGTGAATCACAGGGTAGGAGTGGCTACACCTTC.

This clone was seen once. The chain joins TRBV15 to TRBJ1-2; D gene uncertain. The germline gives CDR1 LNHNV, CDR2 YYDKDF (reference sequence). The CDR3 contains 12 residues. Trimming removed 6 bases at V and 8 bases at J, with 13 bases between. The chain's CDR3 is CATSEGSEGYTF. The CDR3 coding sequence is TGTGCCACCAGTGAGGGAAGTGAAGGCTACACCTTC.

The gene calls are TRBV27 and TRBJ1-5; TRBD1 might be the D (5 bases). Looked up from germline, CDR1 is MNHEY and CDR2 is SMNVEV (reference sequence). This CDR3 is built from 17 residues. V lost 0 bases and J 1 base, leaving 13 bases between the germline ends. Here the CDR3 reads CASSLSGARASNQPQHF. CDR3 DNA: TGTGCCAGCAGTTTATCGGGCGCCAGGGCCAGCAATCAGCCCCAGCATTTT.

V and J are TRBV6-1 and TRBJ1-5, with a weak D call TRBD1 (6 bases). Trimming left V 4 bases short and J 7 bases short, with 17 bases between. CDR3 length: 15 amino acids. Germline CDR1 reads MNHNS; CDR2 reads SASEGT. CDR3 sequence: CASSGSGTKGQPQHF. In DNA, the CDR3 is TGTGCCAGCAGTGGCTCCGGGACAAAGGGCCAGCCCCAGCATTTT.

As concerns this clone: Distinct nucleotide sequences in the sample also encode this CDR3. The chain links TRBV5-1 to TRBJ1-1; D gene ambiguous. The V end lost 4 bases, the J end lost 1 base, and 11 bases lay between the germline ends. Per the germline V gene, CDR1 is SGHRS and CDR2 is YFSETQ. The CDR3 sequence is 14 residues long. CDR3: CASSLRRGNTEAFF. CDR3 coding DNA: TGCGCCAGCAGCCTCCGTCGGGGGAACACTGAAGCTTTCTTT.

The chain links TRBV27 to TRBJ1-2; tentative D call: TRBD1 (5 bases). Looked up from germline, CDR1 is MNHEY and CDR2 is SMNVEV (reference sequence). V was clipped by 2 bases and J by 4 bases, with 5 bases between them. This CDR3 is 12 amino acids long. The CDR3 nucleotides read TGTGCCAGCAGTTTAAGGGGCTATGGCTACACCTTC. This gives the protein CASSLRGYGYTF.

V gene TRBV6-5 combines with J gene TRBJ2-1, with TRBD2 as a possible D gene (7 bases). The V and J ends lost 2 bases and 3 bases respectively, with 14 bases between them. Germline V gene sequence: CDR1 MNHEY, CDR2 SVGAGI. This CDR3 is 16 amino acids long. CDR3 sequence: CASSYGGGLHYNEQFF. CDR3 nucleotides: TGTGCCAGCAGTTACGGGGGGGGCCTTCACTACAATGAGCAGTTCTTC.

The rearrangement joins TRBV19 to TRBJ2-1; TRBD1 aligns across 7 bases. The CDR3 has 14 residues. CDR1 and CDR2 (germline): LNHDA, SQIVND (reference sequence). Unmatched junction bases numbered 5, after V lost 6 bases and J lost 3 bases. In DNA, the CDR3 is TGTGCCAGTAGCATGACAGGGAACTACAATGAGCAGTTCTTC. It encodes CASSMTGNYNEQFF.

A few counts support this clone. The chain joins TRBV4-2 to TRBJ1-3; D not resolved. The CDR3 loop spans 15 amino acids. Germline V CDR1 and CDR2: LGHNA, YNFKEQ. Trimming pared 2 bases from V and 2 bases from J, leaving 10 bases between. The CDR3: CASSQQVLAGNTIYF. In DNA form, the CDR3 reads TGTGCCAGCAGCCAACAGGTTCTGGCTGGAAACACCATATATTTT.